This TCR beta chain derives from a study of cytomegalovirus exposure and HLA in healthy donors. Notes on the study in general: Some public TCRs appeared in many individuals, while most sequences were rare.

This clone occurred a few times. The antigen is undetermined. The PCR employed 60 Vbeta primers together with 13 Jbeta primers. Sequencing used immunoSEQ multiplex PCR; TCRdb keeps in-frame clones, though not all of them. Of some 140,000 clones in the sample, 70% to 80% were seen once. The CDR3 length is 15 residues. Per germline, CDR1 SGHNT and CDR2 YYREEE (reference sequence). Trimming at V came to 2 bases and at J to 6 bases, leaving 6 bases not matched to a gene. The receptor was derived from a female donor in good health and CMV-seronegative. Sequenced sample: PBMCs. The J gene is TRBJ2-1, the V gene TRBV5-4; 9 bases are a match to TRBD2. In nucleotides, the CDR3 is TGTGCCAGCAGCTTAGGCGGGGGGGCGGGCAATGAGCAGTTCTTC. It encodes CASSLGGGAGNEQFF.